The subject of this entry is one TCR beta chain. Measured with immunoSEQ multiplex PCR; TCRdb has only the in-frame clones, and not every one. Here the sample spans 60,000 to 90,000 clones, 70% to 90% being singletons. This entry belongs to a study of OX40 agonist ivuxolimab in advanced cancers. Per the germline V gene, CDR1 is SGHRS and CDR2 is YFSETQ. The J segment lost 0 bases and the V segment lost 3 bases, leaving 5 bases of the junction unmatched. This CDR3 has 16 residues. This TCR came from an adult with an advanced solid tumor such as melanoma, head and neck, liver or kidney cancer. V and J are TRBV5-1 and TRBJ2-4; 8 bases are shared with TRBD1. Sequenced material: CD4+ or CD8+ T cells sorted from blood, taken in a trial of the OX40 agonist ivuxolimab. The CDR3 is CASSSGQGLAKNIQYF. CDR3 bases: TGCGCCAGCAGCTCCGGACAGGGATTAGCCAAAAACATTCAGTACTTC.